The 17 T cell receptor beta chains presented below share a single source sample, sequenced in a study of cytomegalovirus exposure and HLA in healthy donors. Researchers ran the PCR with 60 Vbeta and 13 Jbeta primers. This table comes from immunoSEQ multiplex PCR, and its TCRdb copy is limited to in-frame clones, with some not included. The sample consists of 140,000 or so clones, approximately 9% of them appearing once. Sequencing was done on a sample of PBMCs. These receptors all come from a male donor in good health and CMV-seronegative.

This clone appeared a few times. The rearrangement links TRBV5-1 to TRBJ2-5; the match to TRBD2 covers 11 bases. Germline CDR1 is SGHRS and CDR2 is YFSETQ. V lost 4 bases, J lost 4 bases, and 3 bases stayed unmatched. This CDR3 is built from 14 residues. CDR3 sequence (DNA): TGCGCCAGCAGCGACACTAGCGGGGGAGAGACCCAGTACTTC. Amino acid sequence: CASSDTSGGETQYF.

The chain employs TRBV28 and TRBJ2-3; TRBD2 aligns across 10 bases. In germline, CDR1 is MDHEN, CDR2 SYDVKM. This CDR3 has 16 residues. Trimming cost V 5 bases and J 2 bases; bases outside gene matches: 7. DNA of the CDR3: TGTGCCAGCAGTGGGGGTAGCGGGGGGCACACAGATACGCAGTATTTT. As protein: CASSGGSGGHTDTQYF.

The J gene is TRBJ2-3, the V gene TRBV13; TRBD2 matches at 8 bases. Germline CDR1 is PRHDT and CDR2 is FYEKMQ (reference sequence). The junction had 12 bases not matched to a gene; V was cut back by 4 bases and J by 6 bases. The CDR3 runs 16 residues. The CDR3 nucleotides are TGTGCCAGCAGCTCCCGGGGGGGCGGGAGAGGGGATACGCAGTATTTT. Translation: CASSSRGGGRGDTQYF.

The CDR3 loop reads CASSLADTYEQYF. CDR3 nucleotide sequence: TGTGCCAGCAGTTTAGCGGATACCTACGAGCAGTACTTC. The V and J genes are TRBV28 and TRBJ2-7; the D is unclear. This CDR3 has 13 residues. Trimming removed 2 bases at V and 2 bases at J, with 7 bases between. Germline assignment: CDR1 MDHEN and CDR2 SYDVKM.

The chain is built from TRBV10-3 and TRBJ2-7, with a weak D call TRBD1 (5 bases). Between the trimmed V and J ends, which lost 3 bases and 2 bases, there was a span of 11 bases. The CDR3 consists of 14 residues. Germline loops: CDR1 ENHRY, CDR2 SYGVKD. The CDR3 DNA follows: TGTGCCATCAGTGACGCAGGGTCACCCTACGAGCAGTACTTC. Translation gives CAISDAGSPYEQYF.

The rearrangement joins TRBV7-9 to TRBJ1-4; D perhaps matches TRBD1 (5 bases). CDR3 size: 14 residues. Deletions cut 5 bases from V and 5 bases from J, with 12 bases between. The V gene's germline CDR1 is SEHNR and CDR2 FQNEAQ (reference sequence). The CDR3 sequence is CASSRGTENEKLFF. In DNA, the CDR3 is TGTGCCAGCAGCCGCGGGACCGAAAATGAAAAACTGTTTTTT. Based on the CDR3 plus reference TRBV7-9 and TRBJ1-4, the full variable domain is DTGVSQNPRHKITKRGQNVTFRCDPISEHNRLYWYRQTLGQGPEFLTYFQNEAQLEKSRLLSDRFSAERPKGSFSTLEIQRTEQGDSAMYLCASSRGTENEKLFFGSGTQLSVL.

This clone was found a few times. CDR3 nucleotides: TGTGCCAGCAGCCTTCAGATCCAAGAGACCCAGTACTTC. Encoded protein: CASSLQIQETQYF. The chain is built from TRBV7-2 and TRBJ2-5; no reliable D call. Trimming pared 5 bases from V and 1 base from J, leaving 8 bases between. Germline V gene sequence: CDR1 SGHTA, CDR2 FQGNSA. CDR3 length equals 13 residues.

This chain links TRBV6-6 with TRBJ1-4, with D possibly TRBD1 on 6 matching bases. Germline values: CDR1 MNHNY, CDR2 SVGAGI (reference sequence). CDR3 size: 16 residues. Trimming took 5 bases from V and 3 from J, leaving 16 bases between them. The CDR3 sequence is CASSQQTGMANEKLFF. The CDR3 DNA follows: TGTGCCAGCAGTCAACAAACAGGGATGGCTAATGAAAAACTGTTTTTT.

The V call is TRBV6-5, the J call TRBJ1-2; 11 bases map to TRBD1. CDR3 length: 14 residues. V lost 6 bases to trimming and J lost 7 bases; unmatched junction nucleotides: 7. CDR1 and CDR2 (germline): MNHEY, SVGAGI. The CDR3 bases are TGTGCCAGCAGCCTAGGACAGGGGGCAGGTGGCTACACCTTC. It yields the protein CASSLGQGAGGYTF.

This clone occurred a few times. The J gene is TRBJ1-1, the V gene TRBV4-3; the D is unclear. Germline loops: CDR1 LGHNA, CDR2 YSLEER. The CDR3 runs to 15 residues. V was pared by 4 bases and J by 2 bases, with 14 bases between. This CDR3 is CASSPNLLVNTEAFF. CDR3 DNA sequence: TGCGCCAGCAGCCCCAATCTTCTAGTCAACACTGAAGCTTTCTTT.

This clone came up a few times. The chain carries TRBV6-5 and TRBJ2-3; TRBD2 matches 10 bases. The CDR3 has 14 residues. The germline V gene encodes CDR1 MNHEY and CDR2 SVGAGI. With 6 bases clipped from V and 2 bases from J, the junction kept 2 bases outside the gene matches. CDR3 DNA: TGTGCCAGCAGACTAGCGGGGTTCACAGATACGCAGTATTTT. The encoded protein is CASRLAGFTDTQYF.

J is TRBJ2-2 and V is TRBV9, with TRBD2 matching 9 bases. Germline-derived CDR1 and CDR2 are SGDLS and YYNGEE. The CDR3 is 17 amino acids. Trimming removed 0 bases from V and 0 bases from J; junction bases left unmatched: 3. Here the CDR3 DNA reads TGTGCCAGCAGCGTAGGGGGCGGGGGGGCGAACACCGGGGAGCTGTTTTTT. It encodes CASSVGGGGANTGELFF.

A few counts support this clone. This chain joins TRBV7-2 and TRBJ2-7; 7 nucleotides line up with TRBD2. The CDR3 spans 16 residues. Germline V gene data show CDR1 as SGHTA and CDR2 as FQGNSA. The V segment lost 1 base and the J segment 4 bases; nucleotides outside the gene matches: 10. CDR3 in DNA: TGTGCCAGCAGCTTAGGGGGGGGGAACGTTCCGTACGAGCAGTACTTC. This sequence encodes CASSLGGGNVPYEQYF.

There are a few counts of this clone. The V gene is TRBV4-1, the J gene TRBJ2-3; 9 bases fit TRBD1. Germline CDR1 MGHRA, CDR2 YSYEKL. Trimming removed 4 bases from V and 4 bases from J; junction bases left unmatched: 3. CDR3 size: 14 residues. In DNA form, the CDR3 reads TGCGCCAGCAGCCGGACAGGGGAGGCAGATACGCAGTATTTT. It is translated as CASSRTGEADTQYF.

The chain joins TRBV4-3 to TRBJ1-5; no clear D gene. V lost 0 bases to trimming and J lost 4 bases, with 16 bases between them. Germline CDR1 is LGHNA and CDR2 is YSLEER. The CDR3 sequence is 17 residues long. The CDR3 region is CASSQDAAGLLNQPQHF. The CDR3 DNA reads TGCGCCAGCAGCCAAGATGCCGCCGGACTTCTGAATCAGCCCCAGCATTTT.

The gene calls are TRBV7-2 and TRBJ2-3; 11 bases align to TRBD1. Losses at the gene ends were 5 bases for V and 4 bases for J; bases not matched to a gene: 2. CDR3 length: 14 amino acids. Germline CDR1 SGHTA, CDR2 FQGNSA. The CDR3 bases are TGTGCCAGCAGCCAGGACAGGGGGCCAGATACGCAGTATTTT. Its translation: CASSQDRGPDTQYF.

This clone has just a few counts. This sequence joins TRBV10-3 and TRBJ2-7, with TRBD1 matching over 11 bases. The trim removed 4 bases at V and 1 base at J, leaving 3 bases unmatched. The CDR3 contains 15 residues. CDR1 is ENHRY, CDR2 SYGVKD, per germline. The CDR3 is CAISAGQGASYEQYF. The CDR3 coding sequence is TGTGCCATCAGTGCTGGACAGGGGGCTTCCTACGAGCAGTACTTC.